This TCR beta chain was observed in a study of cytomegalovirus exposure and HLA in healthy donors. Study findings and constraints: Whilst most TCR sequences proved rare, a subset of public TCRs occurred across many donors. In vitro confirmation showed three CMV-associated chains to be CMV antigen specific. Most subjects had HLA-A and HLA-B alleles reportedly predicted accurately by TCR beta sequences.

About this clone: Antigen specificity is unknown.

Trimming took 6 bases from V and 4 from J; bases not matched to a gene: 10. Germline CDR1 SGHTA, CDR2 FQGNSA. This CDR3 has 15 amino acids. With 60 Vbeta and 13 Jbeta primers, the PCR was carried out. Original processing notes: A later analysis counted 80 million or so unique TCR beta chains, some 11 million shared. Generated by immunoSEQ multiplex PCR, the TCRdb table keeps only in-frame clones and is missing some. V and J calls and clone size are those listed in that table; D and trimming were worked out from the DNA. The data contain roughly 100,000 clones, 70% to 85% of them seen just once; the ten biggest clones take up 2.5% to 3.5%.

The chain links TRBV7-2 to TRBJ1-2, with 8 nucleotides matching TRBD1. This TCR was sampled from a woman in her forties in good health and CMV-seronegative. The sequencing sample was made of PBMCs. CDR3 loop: CASSSHRGYSYGYTF. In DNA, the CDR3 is TGTGCCAGCAGTTCACACAGGGGGTATAGCTATGGCTACACCTTC.